The T cell receptor beta chain described here comes from a study of blood T cell repertoires in COVID-19. The wider study: T cells, B-cell-depleted T cells, or PBMCs provided the cDNA or gDNA that served as material.

Original data processing: The authors estimated nucleated cell counts from reference gene primer amplification. This table comes from immunoSEQ multiplex PCR, and its TCRdb copy is limited to in-frame clones, with some not included. The DNA gave D and trimming, while V, J and clone size come from that table. The sample lists around 250,000 clones; approximately 87% were seen once. Unmatched junction bases numbered 8, after V lost 3 bases and J lost 6 bases. CDR1 is SGDLS and CDR2 is YYNGEE in the germline V gene. The CDR3 has 16 amino acids. The rearrangement links TRBV9 to TRBJ2-1, with 11 bases fitting TRBD2. Input material: peripheral blood. The receptor comes from a man aged 60-69 years with acute or convalescent COVID-19. The CDR3 region has the DNA TGTGCCAGCAGCGCGATCGGGACTAGCGGTTTCAATGAGCAGTTCTTC. Its protein product is CASSAIGTSGFNEQFF.